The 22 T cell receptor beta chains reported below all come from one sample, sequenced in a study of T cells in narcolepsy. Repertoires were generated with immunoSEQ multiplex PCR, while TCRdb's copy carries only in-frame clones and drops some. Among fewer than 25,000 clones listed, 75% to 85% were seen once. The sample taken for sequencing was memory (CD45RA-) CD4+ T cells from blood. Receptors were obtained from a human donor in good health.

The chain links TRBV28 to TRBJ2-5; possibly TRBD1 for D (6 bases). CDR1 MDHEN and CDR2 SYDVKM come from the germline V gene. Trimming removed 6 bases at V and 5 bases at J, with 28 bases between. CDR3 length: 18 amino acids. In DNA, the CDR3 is TGTGCCAGCAGCTCCCGCTCCCACAACAGGGCGCCGAAGGAGACCCAGTACTTC. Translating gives CASSSRSHNRAPKETQYF.

The CDR3 DNA follows: TGTGCCAGCAGCTTACAACGGACAGGGGGCCTCGAGCAGTACTTC. The encoded protein is CASSLQRTGGLEQYF. This rearrangement joins TRBV7-2 to TRBJ2-7; TRBD1 matches 11 bases. Germline lookup yields CDR1 SGHTA and CDR2 FQGNSA. The ends lost 2 bases at V and 6 bases at J; junction bases unmatched: 6. This CDR3 comprises 15 residues.

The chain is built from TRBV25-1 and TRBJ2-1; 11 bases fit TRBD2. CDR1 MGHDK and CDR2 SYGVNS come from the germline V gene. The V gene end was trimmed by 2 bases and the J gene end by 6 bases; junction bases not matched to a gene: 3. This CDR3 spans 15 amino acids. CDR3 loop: CASSEGGLAGNEQFF. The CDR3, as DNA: TGTGCCAGCAGTGAAGGAGGACTAGCGGGCAATGAGCAGTTCTTC.

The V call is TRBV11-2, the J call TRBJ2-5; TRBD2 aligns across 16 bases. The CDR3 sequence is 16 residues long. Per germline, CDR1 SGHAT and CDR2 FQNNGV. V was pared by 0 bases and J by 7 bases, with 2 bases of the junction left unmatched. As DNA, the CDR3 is TGTGCCAGCAGCTTAGAGGGACTAGCGGGAGGGGCGACCCAGTACTTC. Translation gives CASSLEGLAGGATQYF.

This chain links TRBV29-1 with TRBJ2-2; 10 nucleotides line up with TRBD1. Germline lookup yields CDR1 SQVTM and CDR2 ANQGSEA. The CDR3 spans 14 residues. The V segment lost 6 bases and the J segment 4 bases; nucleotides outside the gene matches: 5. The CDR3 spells CSVGQGSSTGELFF. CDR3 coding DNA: TGCAGCGTGGGACAGGGGAGTAGCACCGGGGAGCTGTTTTTT.

This CDR3 is CAWSQFLAGDRGAKNIQYF. DNA for the CDR3: TGTGCCTGGAGTCAATTCCTAGCGGGAGATAGAGGGGCCAAAAACATTCAGTACTTC. The J gene is TRBJ2-4, the V gene TRBV30; the match to TRBD2 covers 10 bases. This CDR3 contains 19 residues. Trimming took 2 bases from V and 1 from J; bases not matched to a gene: 14. CDR1 is GTSNPN, CDR2 SVGIG, per germline (reference sequence).

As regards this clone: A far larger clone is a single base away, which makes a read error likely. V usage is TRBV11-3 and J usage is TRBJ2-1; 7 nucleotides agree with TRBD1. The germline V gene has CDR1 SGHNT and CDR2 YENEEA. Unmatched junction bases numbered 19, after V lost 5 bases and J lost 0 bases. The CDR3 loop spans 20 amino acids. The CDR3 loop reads CASSQEPPGTASSSYNEQFF. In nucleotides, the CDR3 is TGTGCCAGCAGCCAAGAACCCCCGGGGACAGCTTCGAGCTCCTACAATGAGCAGTTCTTC.

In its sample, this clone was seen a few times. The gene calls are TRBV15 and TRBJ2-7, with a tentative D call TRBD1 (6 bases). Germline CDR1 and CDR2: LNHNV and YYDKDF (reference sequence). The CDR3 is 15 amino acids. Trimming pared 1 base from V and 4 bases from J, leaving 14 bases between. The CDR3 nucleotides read TGTGCCACCAGCAGAGGCCAGGGGCTCCAGTACGAGCAGTACTTC. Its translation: CATSRGQGLQYEQYF. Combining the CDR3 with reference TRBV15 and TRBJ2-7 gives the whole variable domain DAMVIQNPRYQVTQFGKPVTLSCSQTLNHNVMYWYQQKSSQAPKLLFHYYDKDFNNEADTPDNFQSRRPNTSFCFLDIRSPGLGDTAMYLCATSRGQGLQYEQYFGPGTRLTVT.

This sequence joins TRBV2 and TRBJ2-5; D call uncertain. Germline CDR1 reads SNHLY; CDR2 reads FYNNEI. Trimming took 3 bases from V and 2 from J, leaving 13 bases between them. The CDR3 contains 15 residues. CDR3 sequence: CASSEIGSVQETQYF. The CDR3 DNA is TGTGCCAGCAGTGAGATAGGGTCGGTGCAAGAGACCCAGTACTTC.

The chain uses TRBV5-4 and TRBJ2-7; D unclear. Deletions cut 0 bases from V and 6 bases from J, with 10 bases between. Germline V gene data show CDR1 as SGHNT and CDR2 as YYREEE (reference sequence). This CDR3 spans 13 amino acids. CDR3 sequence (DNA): TGTGCCAGCAGCTTGGAAGGGTTTGGCGAGCAGTACTTC. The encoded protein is CASSLEGFGEQYF.

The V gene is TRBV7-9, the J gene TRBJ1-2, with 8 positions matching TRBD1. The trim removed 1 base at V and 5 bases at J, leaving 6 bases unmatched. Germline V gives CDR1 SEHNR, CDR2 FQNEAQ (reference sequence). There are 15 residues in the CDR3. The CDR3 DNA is TGTGCCAGCAGCTTAGACCCACAGGGGGGGTATGGCTACACCTTC. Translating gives CASSLDPQGGYGYTF.

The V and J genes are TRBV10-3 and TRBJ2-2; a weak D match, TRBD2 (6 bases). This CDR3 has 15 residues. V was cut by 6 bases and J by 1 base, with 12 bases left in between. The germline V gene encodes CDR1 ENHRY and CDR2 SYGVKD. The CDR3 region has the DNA TGTGCCATCAGGGACGTGGGAGGGAACACCGGGGAGCTGTTTTTT. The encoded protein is CAIRDVGGNTGELFF.

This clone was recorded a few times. DNA of the CDR3: TGTGCCAGCAGTCCAATCGCAGGGACAGATACGCAGTATTTT. It encodes CASSPIAGTDTQYF. This chain joins TRBV6-6 and TRBJ2-3, with D perhaps matching TRBD1 (5 bases). Germline assignment: CDR1 MNHNY and CDR2 SVGAGI (reference sequence). The CDR3 loop spans 14 amino acids. Trimming shortened V by 5 bases and J by 3 bases, and 12 bases separated the two germline ends.

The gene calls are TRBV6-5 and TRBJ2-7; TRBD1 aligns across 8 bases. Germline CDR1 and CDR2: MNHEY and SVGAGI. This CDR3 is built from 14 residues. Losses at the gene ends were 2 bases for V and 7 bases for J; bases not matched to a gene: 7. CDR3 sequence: CASSYAQGAREQYF. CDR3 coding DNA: TGTGCCAGCAGTTACGCTCAGGGGGCGAGGGAGCAGTACTTC.

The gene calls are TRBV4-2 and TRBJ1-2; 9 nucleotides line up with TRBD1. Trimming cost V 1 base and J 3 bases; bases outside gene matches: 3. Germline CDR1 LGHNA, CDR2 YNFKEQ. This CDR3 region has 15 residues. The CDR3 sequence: CASSQGQGVHYGYTF. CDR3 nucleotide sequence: TGTGCCAGCAGCCAAGGACAGGGGGTACACTATGGCTACACCTTC.

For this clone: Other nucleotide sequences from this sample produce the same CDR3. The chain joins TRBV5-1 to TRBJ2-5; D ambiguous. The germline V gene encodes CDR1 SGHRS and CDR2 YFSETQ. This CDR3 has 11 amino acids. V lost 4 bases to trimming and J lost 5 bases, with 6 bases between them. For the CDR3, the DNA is TGCGCCAGCAGCCTTGAGGAGACCCAGTACTTC. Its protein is CASSLEETQYF. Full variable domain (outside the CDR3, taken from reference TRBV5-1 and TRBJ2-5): KAGVTQTPRYLIKTRGQQVTLSCSPISGHRSVSWYQQTPGQGLQFLFEYFSETQRNKGNFPGRFSGRQFSNSRSEMNVSTLELGDSALYLCASSLEETQYFGPGTRLLVL.

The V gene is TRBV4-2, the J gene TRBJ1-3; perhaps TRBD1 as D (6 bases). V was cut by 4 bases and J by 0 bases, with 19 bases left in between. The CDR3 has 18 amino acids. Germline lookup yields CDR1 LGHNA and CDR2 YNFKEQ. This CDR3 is CASSRGGAEAHSGNTIYF. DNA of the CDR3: TGTGCCAGCAGCCGGGGGGGGGCAGAAGCTCACTCTGGAAACACCATATATTTT.

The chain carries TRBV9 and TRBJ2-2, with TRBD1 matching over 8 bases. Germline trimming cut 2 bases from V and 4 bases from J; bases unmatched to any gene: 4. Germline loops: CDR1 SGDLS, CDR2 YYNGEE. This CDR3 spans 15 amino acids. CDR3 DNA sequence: TGTGCCAGCAGCGTGGACAGGGCGGGCACCGGGGAGCTGTTTTTT. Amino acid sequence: CASSVDRAGTGELFF. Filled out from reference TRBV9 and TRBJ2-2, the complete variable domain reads DSGVTQTPKHLITATGQRVTLRCSPRSGDLSVYWYQQSLDQGLQFLIQYYNGEERAKGNILERFSAQQFPDLHSELNLSSLELGDSALYFCASSVDRAGTGELFFGEGSRLTVL.

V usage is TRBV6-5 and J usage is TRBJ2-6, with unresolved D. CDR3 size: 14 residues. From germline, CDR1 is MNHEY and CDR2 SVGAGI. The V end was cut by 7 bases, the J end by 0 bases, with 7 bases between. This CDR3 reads CASNPVSGANVLTF. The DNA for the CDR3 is TGTGCCAGCAATCCGGTCTCTGGGGCCAACGTCCTGACTTTC.

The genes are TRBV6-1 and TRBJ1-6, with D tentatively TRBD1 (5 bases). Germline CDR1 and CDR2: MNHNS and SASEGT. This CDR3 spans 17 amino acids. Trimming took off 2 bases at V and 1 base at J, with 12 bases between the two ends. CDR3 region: CASSETMRGSYNSPLHF. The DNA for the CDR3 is TGTGCCAGCAGTGAAACCATGAGGGGTTCCTATAATTCACCCCTCCACTTT.

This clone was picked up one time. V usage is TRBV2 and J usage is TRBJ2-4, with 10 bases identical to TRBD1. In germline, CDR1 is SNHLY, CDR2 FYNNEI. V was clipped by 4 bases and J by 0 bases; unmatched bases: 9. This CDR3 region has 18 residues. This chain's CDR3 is CASSGVRTGGLAKNIQYF. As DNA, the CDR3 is TGTGCCAGCAGTGGGGTCAGGACAGGGGGTCTAGCCAAAAACATTCAGTACTTC.

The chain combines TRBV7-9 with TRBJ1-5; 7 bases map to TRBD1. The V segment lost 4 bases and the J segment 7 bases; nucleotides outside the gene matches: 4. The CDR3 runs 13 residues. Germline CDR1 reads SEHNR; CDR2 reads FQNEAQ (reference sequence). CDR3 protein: CASSSQGIQPQHF. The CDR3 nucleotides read TGTGCCAGCAGCTCACAGGGGATACAGCCCCAGCATTTT.